The 9 T cell receptor beta chains given below trace back to one sample, sequenced in a study of cytomegalovirus exposure and HLA in healthy donors. PCR primers comprised 60 Vbeta and 13 Jbeta primers. Using immunoSEQ multiplex PCR, the repertoire was profiled, and TCRdb retains in-frame clones only, with some absent. Of roughly 200,000 clones listed, under 85% are singletons. The material sequenced was PBMCs. The origin of the receptors is a male donor in good health and CMV-seronegative.

The gene calls are TRBV10-2 and TRBJ1-5, with D possibly matching TRBD1 (6 bases). The ends were cut back, 5 bases at V and 2 bases at J, with 10 bases in the middle. In germline, CDR1 is WSHSY, CDR2 SAAADI. The CDR3 loop spans 14 amino acids. The CDR3 loop reads CASSRTERNQPQHF. DNA of the CDR3: TGCGCCAGCAGTCGGACAGAGCGCAATCAGCCCCAGCATTTT.

This clone was recorded once. This chain uses TRBV29-1 with TRBJ2-1, with D possibly TRBD2 on 5 matching bases. The germline gives CDR1 SQVTM, CDR2 ANQGSEA. This CDR3 has 15 amino acids. Trimming cost V 1 base and J 2 bases, with 12 bases left between them. The CDR3 region has the DNA TGCAGCGTTGAAGGGCGGGCCACAACCTACAATGAGCAGTTCTTC. Encoded protein: CSVEGRATTYNEQFF.

CDR3 sequence: CASRPGVGANVLTF. For the CDR3, the DNA is TGTGCCAGTAGACCAGGGGTGGGGGCCAACGTCCTGACTTTC. The genes are TRBV6-6 and TRBJ2-6; perhaps TRBD1 as D (6 bases). Germline values: CDR1 MNHNY, CDR2 SVGAGI (reference sequence). The CDR3 consists of 14 residues. Trimming shortened V by 9 bases and J by 4 bases, and 13 bases separated the two germline ends.

This clone turned up a few times. J is TRBJ2-2 and V is TRBV10-1; tentatively, D is TRBD1 (6 bases). The CDR3 is made up of 12 amino acids. V lost 6 bases and J lost 8, with 10 bases in between. Germline CDR1 and CDR2: WNHNN and SYGVQD (reference sequence). The CDR3: CASRAGTGELFF. The CDR3 DNA is TGCGCCAGCAGGGCTGGGACAGGGGAGCTGTTTTTT.

Concerning this clone: A read error may produce the germline difference seen at one junction end. The chain links TRBV7-9 to TRBJ1-5, with D perhaps matching TRBD1 (5 bases). There are 17 residues in the CDR3. Germline CDR1 is SEHNR and CDR2 is FQNEAQ (reference sequence). As DNA, the CDR3 is TGTTCCAGCAGCCCCGGGACTTCTGGGCTACGCAATCAGCCCCAGCATTTT. Translating it yields CSSSPGTSGLRNQPQHF. The full variable domain, rest sourced from reference TRBV7-9 and TRBJ1-5, is DTGVSQNPRHKITKRGQNVTFRCDPISEHNRLYWYRQTLGQGPEFLTYFQNEAQLEKSRLLSDRFSAERPKGSFSTLEIQRTEQGDSAMYLCSSSPGTSGLRNQPQHFGDGTRLSIL.

The chain has TRBV6-6 and TRBJ2-7; 13 bases fit TRBD2. This CDR3 is built from 14 residues. Germline V gene sequence: CDR1 MNHNY, CDR2 SVGAGI (reference sequence). The ends lost 6 bases at V and 5 bases at J; junction bases unmatched: 4. The CDR3 bases are TGTGCCAGCAGAGACGGGACTAGCGGGAACGAGCAGTACTTC. This translates into CASRDGTSGNEQYF.

In DNA, the CDR3 is TGTGCCAGCAGCTTCGGGACTAGGGGAGAGACCCAGTACTTC. Translating it yields CASSFGTRGETQYF. This chain uses TRBV5-4 with TRBJ2-5; 8 nucleotides line up with TRBD2. The germline V gene encodes CDR1 SGHNT and CDR2 YYREEE (reference sequence). The J segment lost 4 bases and the V segment lost 2 bases, leaving 4 bases of the junction unmatched. The CDR3 runs 14 residues.

In the case of this clone: Other nucleotide sequences from this sample produce the same CDR3. The V and J genes are TRBV7-9 and TRBJ1-5; D not resolved. The CDR3 sequence is 13 residues long. Germline V gene sequence: CDR1 SEHNR, CDR2 FQNEAQ (reference sequence). Trimming left V 2 bases short and J 6 bases short, with 8 bases between. CDR3 region: CASSLSGLQPQHF. For the CDR3, the DNA is TGTGCCAGCAGCTTAAGCGGGCTTCAGCCCCAGCATTTT.

This sequence joins TRBV28 and TRBJ2-7; TRBD2 agrees at 7 bases. The CDR3 is 14 amino acids. Trimming took 10 bases from V and 0 from J; bases not matched to a gene: 9. Germline loops: CDR1 MDHEN, CDR2 SYDVKM. This CDR3 is CATIGGGSSYEQYF. CDR3 DNA: TGTGCCACCATTGGGGGGGGGAGCTCCTACGAGCAGTACTTC.